This TCR beta chain was captured by sequencing in a study of T cell responses to AZD1222 COVID-19 vaccine. Study results and caveats: Nearly half of spike-specific TCRs reportedly go after variant regions that carry no mutations. White British people made up most donors, females outnumbered males, and clonal diversity was possibly underestimated.

Of note for this clone: Antigen unknown.

Profiling relied on immunoSEQ multiplex PCR, and the TCRdb table lists in-frame clones only, not all of them. This sample carries about 180,000 clones, about 90% of them seen once, and the ten largest clones take more than 3.5%. The CDR3 is made up of 15 amino acids. Trimming took off 2 bases at V and 7 bases at J, with 15 bases between the two ends. The V gene's germline CDR1 is SGHRS and CDR2 YFSETQ. Source: peripheral blood, taken 28 days after the second dose of the MenACWY control vaccine. The sequence derives from an adult who received the MenACWY meningococcal vaccine as a control. This rearrangement joins TRBV5-1 to TRBJ1-4; TRBD1 is a possible D gene (6 bases). The CDR3 spells CASSFRGAGSEKLFF. CDR3 DNA sequence: TGCGCCAGCAGCTTCCGGGGGGCCGGGAGTGAAAAACTGTTTTTT. The variable domain in full, completed from reference TRBV5-1 and TRBJ1-4, reads KAGVTQTPRYLIKTRGQQVTLSCSPISGHRSVSWYQQTPGQGLQFLFEYFSETQRNKGNFPGRFSGRQFSNSRSEMNVSTLELGDSALYLCASSFRGAGSEKLFFGSGTQLSVL.